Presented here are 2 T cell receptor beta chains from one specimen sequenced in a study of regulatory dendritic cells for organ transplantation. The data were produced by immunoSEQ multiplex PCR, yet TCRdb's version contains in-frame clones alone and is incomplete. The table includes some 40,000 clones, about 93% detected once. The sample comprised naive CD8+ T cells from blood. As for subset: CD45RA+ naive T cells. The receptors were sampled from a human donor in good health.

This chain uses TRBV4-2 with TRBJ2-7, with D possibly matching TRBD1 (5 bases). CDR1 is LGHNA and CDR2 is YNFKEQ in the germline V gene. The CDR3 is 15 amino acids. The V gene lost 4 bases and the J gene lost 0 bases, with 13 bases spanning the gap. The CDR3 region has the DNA TGTGCCAGCAGCCCAGAACAGACAGACTCCTACGAGCAGTACTTC. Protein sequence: CASSPEQTDSYEQYF.

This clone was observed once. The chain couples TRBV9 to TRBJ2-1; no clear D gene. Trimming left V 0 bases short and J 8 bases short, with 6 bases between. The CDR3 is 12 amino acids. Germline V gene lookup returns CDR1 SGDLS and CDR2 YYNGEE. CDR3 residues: CASSVVSDEQFF. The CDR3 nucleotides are TGTGCCAGCAGCGTAGTTTCCGATGAGCAGTTCTTC.